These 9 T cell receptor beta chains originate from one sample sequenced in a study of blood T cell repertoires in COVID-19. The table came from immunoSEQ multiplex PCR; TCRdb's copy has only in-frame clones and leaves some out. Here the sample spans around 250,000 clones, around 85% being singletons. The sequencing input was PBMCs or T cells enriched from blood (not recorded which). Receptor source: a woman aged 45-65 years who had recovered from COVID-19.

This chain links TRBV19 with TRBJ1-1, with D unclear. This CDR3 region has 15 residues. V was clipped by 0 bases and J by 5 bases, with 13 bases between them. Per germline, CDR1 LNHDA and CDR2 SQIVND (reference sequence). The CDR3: CASSIETSPATEAFF. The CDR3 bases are TGTGCCAGTAGTATAGAAACCTCCCCAGCGACTGAAGCTTTCTTT. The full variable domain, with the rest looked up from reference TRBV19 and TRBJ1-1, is DGGITQSPKYLFRKEGQNVTLSCEQNLNHDAMYWYRQDPGQGLRLIYYSQIVNDFQKGDIAEGYSVSREKKESFPLTVTSAQKNPTAFYLCASSIETSPATEAFFGQGTRLTVV.

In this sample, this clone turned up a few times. The CDR3: CSVVATSNTEAFF. The DNA of the CDR3 is TGCAGCGTTGTGGCCACATCGAACACTGAAGCTTTCTTT. V is TRBV29-1 and J is TRBJ1-1; D is uncertain. V dropped 4 bases and J dropped 1 base, with 10 bases sitting between them. The germline gives CDR1 SQVTM, CDR2 ANQGSEA. CDR3 size: 13 residues.

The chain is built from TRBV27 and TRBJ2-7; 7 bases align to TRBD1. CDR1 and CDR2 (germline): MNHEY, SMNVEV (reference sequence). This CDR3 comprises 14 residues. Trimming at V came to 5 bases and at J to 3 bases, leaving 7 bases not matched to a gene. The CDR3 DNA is TGTGCCAGCAGTCCCCTGGGACAGAGCTACGAGCAGTACTTC. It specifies CASSPLGQSYEQYF.

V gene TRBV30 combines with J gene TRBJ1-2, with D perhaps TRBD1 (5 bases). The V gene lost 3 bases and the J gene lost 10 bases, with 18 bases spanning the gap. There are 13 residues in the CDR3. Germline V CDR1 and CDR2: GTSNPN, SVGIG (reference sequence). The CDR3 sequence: CAWSRGTASTYTF. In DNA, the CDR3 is TGTGCCTGGAGCCGGGGGACCGCATCAACCTACACCTTC.

This CDR3 reads CASSSMDSSYNEQFF. The CDR3 bases are TGTGCCAGCAGCTCGATGGACAGCTCCTACAATGAGCAGTTCTTC. This rearrangement joins TRBV5-8 to TRBJ2-1; tentative D call: TRBD1 (6 bases). The CDR3 extends over 15 amino acids. Germline CDR1 and CDR2: SGHTS and YDEGEE. Deletions cut 3 bases from V and 0 bases from J, with 10 bases between.

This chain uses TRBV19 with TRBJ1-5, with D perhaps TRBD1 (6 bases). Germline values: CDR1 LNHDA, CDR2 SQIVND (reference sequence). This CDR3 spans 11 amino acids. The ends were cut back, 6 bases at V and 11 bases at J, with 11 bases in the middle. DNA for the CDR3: TGTGCCAGTAGCTCCGGGACAACCCAGCATTTT. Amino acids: CASSSGTTQHF.

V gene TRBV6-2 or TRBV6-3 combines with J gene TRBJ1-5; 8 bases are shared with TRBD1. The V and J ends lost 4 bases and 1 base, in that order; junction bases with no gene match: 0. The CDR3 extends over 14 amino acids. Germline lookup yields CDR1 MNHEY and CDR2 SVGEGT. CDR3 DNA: TGTGCCAGCAGTTGGACAGGGAGCAATCAGCCCCAGCATTTT. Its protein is CASSWTGSNQPQHF.

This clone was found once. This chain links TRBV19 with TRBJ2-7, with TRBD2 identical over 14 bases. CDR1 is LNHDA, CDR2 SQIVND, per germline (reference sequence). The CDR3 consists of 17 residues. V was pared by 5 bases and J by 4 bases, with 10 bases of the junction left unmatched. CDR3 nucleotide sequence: TGTGCCAGTAGTGCCGGGACTAGCGGGAGTTTCCGGTACGAGCAGTACTTC. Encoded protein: CASSAGTSGSFRYEQYF.

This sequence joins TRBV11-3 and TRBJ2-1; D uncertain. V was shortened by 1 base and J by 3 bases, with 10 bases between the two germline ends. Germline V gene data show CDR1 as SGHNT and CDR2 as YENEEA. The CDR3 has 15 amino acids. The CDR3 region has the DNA TGTGCCAGCAGCTTAGGGGTTAGCTTCTACAATGAGCAGTTCTTC. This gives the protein CASSLGVSFYNEQFF.